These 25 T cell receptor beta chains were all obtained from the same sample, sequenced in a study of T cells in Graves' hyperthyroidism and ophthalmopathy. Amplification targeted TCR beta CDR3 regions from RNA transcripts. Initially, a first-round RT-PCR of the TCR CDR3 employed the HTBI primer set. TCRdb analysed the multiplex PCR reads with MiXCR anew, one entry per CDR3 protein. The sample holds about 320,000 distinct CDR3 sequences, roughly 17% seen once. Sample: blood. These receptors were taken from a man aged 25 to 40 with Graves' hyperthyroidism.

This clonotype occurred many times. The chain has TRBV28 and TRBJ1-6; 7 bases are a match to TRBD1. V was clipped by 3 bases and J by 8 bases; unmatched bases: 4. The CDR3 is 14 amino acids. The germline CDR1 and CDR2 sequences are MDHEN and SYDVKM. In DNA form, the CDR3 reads TGTGCCAGCAGTTTGGGACAGCGGGATTCACCCCTCCACTTT. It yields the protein CASSLGQRDSPLHF.

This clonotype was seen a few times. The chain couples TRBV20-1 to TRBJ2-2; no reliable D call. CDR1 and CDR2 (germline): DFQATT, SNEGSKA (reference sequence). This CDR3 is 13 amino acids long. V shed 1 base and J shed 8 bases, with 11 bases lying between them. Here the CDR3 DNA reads TGCAGTGCTAGAGGCCGCACGAAGGGGGAGCTGTTTTTT. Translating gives CSARGRTKGELFF.

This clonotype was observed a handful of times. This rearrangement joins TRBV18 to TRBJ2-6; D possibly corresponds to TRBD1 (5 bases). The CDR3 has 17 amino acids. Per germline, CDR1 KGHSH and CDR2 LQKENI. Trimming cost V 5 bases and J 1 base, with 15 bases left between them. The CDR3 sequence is CASSSTFQGSGANVLTF. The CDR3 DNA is TGTGCCAGCTCATCCACCTTTCAGGGTTCTGGGGCCAACGTCCTGACTTTC.

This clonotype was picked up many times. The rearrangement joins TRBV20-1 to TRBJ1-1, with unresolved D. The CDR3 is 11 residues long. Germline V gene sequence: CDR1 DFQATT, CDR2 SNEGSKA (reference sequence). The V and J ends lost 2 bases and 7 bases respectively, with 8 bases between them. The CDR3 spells CSARPDGEAFF. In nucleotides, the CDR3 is TGCAGTGCTAGACCGGACGGTGAAGCTTTCTTT.

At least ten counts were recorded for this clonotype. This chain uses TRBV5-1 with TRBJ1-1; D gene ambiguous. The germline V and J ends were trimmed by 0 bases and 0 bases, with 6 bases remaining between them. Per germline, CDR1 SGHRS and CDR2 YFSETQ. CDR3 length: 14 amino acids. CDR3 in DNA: TGCGCCAGCAGCTTGGCAGATATGAACACTGAAGCTTTCTTT. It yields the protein CASSLADMNTEAFF.

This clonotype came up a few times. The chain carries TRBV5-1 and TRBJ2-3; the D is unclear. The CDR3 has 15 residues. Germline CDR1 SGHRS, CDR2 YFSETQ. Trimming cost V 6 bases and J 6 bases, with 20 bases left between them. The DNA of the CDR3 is TGCGCCAGCAATAAACAGAGCATGACGGAGGATACGCAGTATTTT. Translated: CASNKQSMTEDTQYF.

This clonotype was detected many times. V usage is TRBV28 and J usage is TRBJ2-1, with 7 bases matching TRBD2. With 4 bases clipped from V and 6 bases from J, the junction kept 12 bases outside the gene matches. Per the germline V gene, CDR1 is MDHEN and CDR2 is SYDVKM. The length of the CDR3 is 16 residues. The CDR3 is CASSSGGRGSGNEQFF. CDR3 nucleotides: TGTGCCAGCAGTTCGGGCGGGAGAGGTTCTGGCAATGAGCAGTTCTTC.

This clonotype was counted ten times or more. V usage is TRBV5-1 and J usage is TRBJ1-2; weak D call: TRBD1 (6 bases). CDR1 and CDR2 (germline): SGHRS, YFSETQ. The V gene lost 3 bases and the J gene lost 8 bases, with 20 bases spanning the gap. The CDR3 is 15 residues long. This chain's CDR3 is CASSSIGGPMDGYTF. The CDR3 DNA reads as TGCGCCAGCAGCTCCATTGGGGGCCCCATGGACGGCTACACCTTC.

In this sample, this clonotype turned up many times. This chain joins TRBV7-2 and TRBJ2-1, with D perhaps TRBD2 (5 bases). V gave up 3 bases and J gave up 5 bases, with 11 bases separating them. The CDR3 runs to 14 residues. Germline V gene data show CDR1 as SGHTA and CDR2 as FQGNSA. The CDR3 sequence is CASSFWLANNEQFF. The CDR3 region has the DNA TGTGCCAGCAGCTTTTGGCTAGCTAACAATGAGCAGTTCTTC. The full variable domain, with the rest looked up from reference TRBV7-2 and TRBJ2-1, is GAGVSQSPSNKVTEKGKDVELRCDPISGHTALYWYRQSLGQGLEFLIYFQGNSAPDKSGLPSDRFSAERTGGSVSTLTIQRTQQEDSAVYLCASSFWLANNEQFFGPGTRLTVL.

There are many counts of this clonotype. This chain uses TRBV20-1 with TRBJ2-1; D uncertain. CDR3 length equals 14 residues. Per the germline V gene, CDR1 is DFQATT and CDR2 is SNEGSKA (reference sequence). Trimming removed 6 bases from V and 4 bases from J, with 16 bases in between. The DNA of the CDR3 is TGCAGTGCCGGCCCGGCTAGTGGGTACAATGAGCAGTTCTTC. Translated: CSAGPASGYNEQFF.

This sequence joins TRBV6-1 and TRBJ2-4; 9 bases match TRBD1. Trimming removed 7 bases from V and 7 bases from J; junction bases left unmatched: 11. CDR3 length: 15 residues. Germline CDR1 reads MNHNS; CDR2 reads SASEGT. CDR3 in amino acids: CASTEGDRELNIQYF. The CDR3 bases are TGTGCCAGCACCGAAGGGGACAGGGAATTGAACATTCAGTACTTC.

The CDR3 DNA follows: TGTGCCAGCAGTACAGGGGGTGGCTACACCTTC. Residues: CASSTGGGYTF. The J gene is TRBJ1-2, the V gene TRBV6-2 or TRBV6-3; 8 nucleotides match TRBD1. The CDR3 extends over 11 amino acids. With 5 bases clipped from V and 7 bases from J, the junction kept 0 bases outside the gene matches. From germline, CDR1 is MNHEY and CDR2 SVGEGT.

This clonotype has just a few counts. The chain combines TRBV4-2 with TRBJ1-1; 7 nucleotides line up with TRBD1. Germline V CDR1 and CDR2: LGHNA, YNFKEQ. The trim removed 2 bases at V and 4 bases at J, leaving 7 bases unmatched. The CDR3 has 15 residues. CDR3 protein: CASSQIGWDSTEAFF. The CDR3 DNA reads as TGTGCCAGCAGCCAAATAGGGTGGGACAGCACTGAAGCTTTCTTT.

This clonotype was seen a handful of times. The CDR3 here is CASSLEGPGNTIYF. The CDR3 bases are TGTGCCAGCAGTTTGGAGGGCCCTGGAAACACCATATATTTT. This rearrangement joins TRBV12-3 or TRBV12-4 to TRBJ1-3; the D is unclear. Deletions cut 3 bases from V and 2 bases from J, with 8 bases between. The CDR3 runs 14 residues.

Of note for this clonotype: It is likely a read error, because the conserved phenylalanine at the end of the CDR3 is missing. As DNA, the CDR3 is TGTGCCAGCAAGGAGATGACCGGGGAGCTGTTTTCT. Protein product: CASKEMTGELFS. The V call is TRBV27, the J call TRBJ2-2; D is unresolved. This CDR3 spans 12 amino acids. V shed 7 bases and J shed 5 bases, with 8 bases lying between them. The V gene's germline CDR1 is MNHEY and CDR2 SMNVEV (reference sequence).

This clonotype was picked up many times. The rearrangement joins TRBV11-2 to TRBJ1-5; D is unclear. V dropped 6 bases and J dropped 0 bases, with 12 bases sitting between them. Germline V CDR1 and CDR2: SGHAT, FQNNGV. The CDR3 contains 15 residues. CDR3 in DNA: TGTGCCAGCAGTCGGACCGCTAATAGCAATCAGCCCCAGCATTTT. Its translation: CASSRTANSNQPQHF.

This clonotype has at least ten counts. The CDR3: CASSLLTGELFF. DNA for the CDR3: TGTGCCAGCAGTTTACTAACCGGGGAGCTGTTTTTT. The chain is built from TRBV28 and TRBJ2-2, with D hard to call. V shed 2 bases and J shed 5 bases, with 3 bases lying between them. Germline values: CDR1 MDHEN, CDR2 SYDVKM. The CDR3 is 12 residues long.

The CDR3 DNA reads TGTGCCAGCAGACACACTCAAGGGGGCGGGACGGGCTACACCTTC. Its protein is CASRHTQGGGTGYTF. This chain uses TRBV6-1 with TRBJ1-2; 7 bases map to TRBD1. Germline CDR1 reads MNHNS; CDR2 reads SASEGT. The V and J ends lost 6 bases and 8 bases, in that order; junction bases with no gene match: 15. The CDR3 spans 15 residues.

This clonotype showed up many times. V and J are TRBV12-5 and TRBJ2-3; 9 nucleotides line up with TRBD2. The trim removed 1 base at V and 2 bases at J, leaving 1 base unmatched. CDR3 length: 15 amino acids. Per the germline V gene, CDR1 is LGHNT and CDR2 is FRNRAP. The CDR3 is CASGLGLAVTDTQYF. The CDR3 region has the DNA TGTGCTAGTGGTTTGGGACTAGCGGTCACAGATACGCAGTATTTT. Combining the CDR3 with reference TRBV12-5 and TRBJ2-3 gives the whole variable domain DARVTQTPRHKVTEMGQEVTMRCQPILGHNTVFWYRQTMMQGLELLAYFRNRAPLDDSGMPKDRFSAEMPDATLATLKIQPSEPRDSAVYFCASGLGLAVTDTQYFGPGTRLTVL.

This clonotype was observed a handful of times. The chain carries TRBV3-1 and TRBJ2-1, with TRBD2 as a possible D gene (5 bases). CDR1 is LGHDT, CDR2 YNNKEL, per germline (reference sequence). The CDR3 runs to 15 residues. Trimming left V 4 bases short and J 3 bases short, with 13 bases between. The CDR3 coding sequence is TGTGCCAGCAGCCTCCCCGGGGTAGGCTACAATGAGCAGTTCTTC. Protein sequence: CASSLPGVGYNEQFF.

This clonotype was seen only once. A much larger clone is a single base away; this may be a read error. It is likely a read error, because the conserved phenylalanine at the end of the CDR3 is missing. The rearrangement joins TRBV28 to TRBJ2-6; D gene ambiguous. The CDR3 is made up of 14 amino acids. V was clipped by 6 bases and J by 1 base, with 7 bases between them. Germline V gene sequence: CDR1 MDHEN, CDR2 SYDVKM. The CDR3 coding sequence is TGTGCCAGCAGCCGATCATCTGGGGCCAACGTCCTGACTTCC. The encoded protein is CASSRSSGANVLTS.

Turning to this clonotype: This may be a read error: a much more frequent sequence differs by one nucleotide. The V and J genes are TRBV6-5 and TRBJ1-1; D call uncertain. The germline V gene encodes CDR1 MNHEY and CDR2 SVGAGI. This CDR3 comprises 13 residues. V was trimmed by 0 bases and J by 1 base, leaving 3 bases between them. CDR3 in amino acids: CASSYSRNTEAFF. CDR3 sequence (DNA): TGTGCCAGCAGTTACTCGAGGAACACTGAAGCTTTCTTT.

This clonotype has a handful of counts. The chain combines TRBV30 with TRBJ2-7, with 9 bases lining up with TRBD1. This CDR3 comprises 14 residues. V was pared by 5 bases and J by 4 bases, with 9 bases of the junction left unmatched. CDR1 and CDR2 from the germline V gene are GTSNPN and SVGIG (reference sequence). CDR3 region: CAWSVGTGTYEQYF. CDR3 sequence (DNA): TGTGCCTGGTCCGTGGGGACAGGGACTTACGAGCAGTACTTC.

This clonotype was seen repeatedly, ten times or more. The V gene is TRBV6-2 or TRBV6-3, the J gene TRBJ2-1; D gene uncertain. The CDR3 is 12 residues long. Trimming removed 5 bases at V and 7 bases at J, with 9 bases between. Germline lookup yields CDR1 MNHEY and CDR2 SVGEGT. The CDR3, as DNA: TGTGCCAGCAGTGAAAGAGAGAATGAGCAGTTCTTC. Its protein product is CASSERENEQFF.

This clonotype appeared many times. The CDR3 DNA follows: TGTGCCAGCAGCCAAGGGGTTACTGAAGCTTTCTTT. Its translation: CASSQGVTEAFF. This chain uses TRBV3-1 with TRBJ1-1; D unclear. Germline V gene sequence: CDR1 LGHDT, CDR2 YNNKEL (reference sequence). This CDR3 has 12 residues. Deletions cut 1 base from V and 5 bases from J, with 5 bases between.